Listed below are T cell receptor beta chains from one sample, sequenced in a study of shared T cell receptors in the human thymus. Sequencing used immunoSEQ multiplex PCR; TCRdb keeps in-frame clones, though not all of them. The sample has 720,000 or so clones; approximately 83% are singletons. The same data also contributed to another study, on human thymus T cells.

Sequencing was performed on thymocytes. The receptors shown here come from a girl less than two years old with a congenital heart defect. CDR3s include the opening cysteine and the closing phenylalanine or tryptophan. The D gene is left open where the match is weak. A row's size may be missing; if present it is once, few, many or a size class.

CDR3 | DNA | J | size | length | D | V
CASSLKHPGMTGANVLTF | TGTGCCAGCAGCCTCAAACATCCGGGGATGACTGGGGCCAACGTCCTGACTTTC | TRBJ2-6 | few | 18 | - | TRBV7-6
CASSQAGVYGYTF | TGCGCCAGCAGCCAAGCAGGGGTCTATGGCTACACCTTC | TRBJ1-2 | - | 13 | - | TRBV4-1
CASSARRTQPQHF | TGTGCCAGCAGTGCCCGGAGGACGCAGCCCCAGCATTTT | TRBJ1-5 | - | 13 | - | TRBV2
CASSQVGGPSSYNEQFF | TGCGCCAGCAGCCAAGTGGGGGGTCCCAGCTCCTACAATGAGCAGTTCTTC | TRBJ2-1 | - | 17 | - | TRBV4-3
CASSFRQPDGYTF | TGCGCCAGCAGCTTCAGACAGCCAGATGGCTACACCTTC | TRBJ1-2 | - | 13 | - | TRBV5-1
CASSGLAGWDTQYF | TGTGCCAGCAGTGGACTAGCGGGGTGGGATACGCAGTATTTT | TRBJ2-3 | - | 14 | TRBD2 | TRBV2
CASSQDTSGGGETQYF | TGTGCCAGCAGCCAAGACACTAGCGGGGGGGGAGAGACCCAGTACTTC | TRBJ2-5 | - | 16 | TRBD2 | TRBV4-2
CASSWAARDREDYGYTF | TGTGCCAGCAGCTGGGCCGCGAGGGACAGGGAAGACTATGGCTACACCTTC | TRBJ1-2 | - | 17 | TRBD1 | TRBV5-4
CASSRTSGGHKGADTQYF | TGTGCCAGCAGCAGGACTAGCGGGGGGCACAAAGGGGCAGATACGCAGTATTTT | TRBJ2-3 | - | 18 | TRBD2 | TRBV5-6
CASSEIAGYEQYF | TGCGCCAGCAGTGAGATAGCGGGCTACGAGCAGTACTTC | TRBJ2-7 | - | 13 | TRBD2 | TRBV10-1
CASSGLAKNIQYF | TGCGCCAGCAGTGGGTTAGCCAAAAATATTCAGTACTTC | TRBJ2-4 | - | 13 | - | TRBV10-2
CASSLDRANFNYGYTF | TGTGCCAGCAGCCTTGACAGGGCCAATTTTAACTATGGCTACACCTTC | TRBJ1-2 | once | 16 | TRBD1 | TRBV7-8
CASSLHPAGGLDYNEQFF | TGTGCCAGCAGCTTACATCCGGCGGGGGGATTAGACTACAATGAGCAGTTCTTC | TRBJ2-1 | - | 18 | TRBD2 | TRBV7-2
CASLRQGCGYTF | TGTGCCAGTCTACGACAGGGCTGTGGCTACACCTTC | TRBJ1-2 | - | 12 | TRBD1 | TRBV6-1
CASPPTGTGSYEQYF | TGTGCAAGTCCCCCAACCGGGACAGGGTCCTACGAGCAGTACTTC | TRBJ2-7 | once | 15 | - | TRBV12-2
CASTPEGQGSRSQETQYF | TGTGCCAGCACCCCAGAGGGACAGGGGAGTAGAAGCCAAGAGACCCAGTACTTC | TRBJ2-5 | - | 18 | TRBD1 | TRBV25-1
CASSLQGLNTEAFF | TGTGCCAGCAGCCTACAGGGGCTGAACACTGAAGCTTTCTTT | TRBJ1-1 | - | 14 | TRBD1 | TRBV27
CASSPPYQGVDGYTF | TGTGCCAGCTCACCACCATACCAGGGGGTGGATGGCTACACCTTC | TRBJ1-2 | - | 15 | TRBD1 | TRBV18
CASGPPRRNEQFF | TGTGCCAGCGGCCCCCCCAGGAGGAATGAGCAGTTCTTC | TRBJ2-1 | - | 13 | - | TRBV9
CASSRGSGNTIYF | TGCGCCAGCAGTCGGGGGTCTGGAAACACCATATATTTT | TRBJ1-3 | - | 13 | - | TRBV5-1
CASSQAVGGWAHRSYNSPLHF | TGTGCCAGCAGCCAAGCCGTTGGTGGGTGGGCCCACCGGTCTTATAATTCACCCCTCCACTTT | TRBJ1-6 | - | 21 | - | TRBV4-2
CASSELQGRTEAFF | TGTGCCAGCAGTGAATTACAGGGGAGGACTGAAGCTTTCTTT | TRBJ1-1 | - | 14 | TRBD1 | TRBV25-1
CASSLVLGGGGNEQFF | TGTGCCAGCAGCTTAGTGTTGGGCGGGGGGGGGAATGAGCAGTTCTTC | TRBJ2-1 | few | 16 | TRBD2 | TRBV7-2
CASSLGGREKNIQYF | TGTGCCAGCAGCTTGGGCGGGAGAGAAAAAAACATTCAGTACTTC | TRBJ2-4 | once | 15 | TRBD2 | TRBV7-2
CASSPQMNTEAFF | TGTGCCAGCAGTCCACAGATGAACACTGAAGCTTTCTTT | TRBJ1-1 | - | 13 | - | TRBV27